Described below is a single T cell receptor (beta chain) sequence and its context. Its antigen is not identified. The data stem from a study of T cell responses to AZD1222 COVID-19 vaccine. Study observations and caveats: Unmutated variant regions are reportedly targeted by nearly half of spike-specific TCRs.

The CDR3 covers 15 residues. Germline CDR1 is SGHRS and CDR2 is YFSETQ. The trim removed 5 bases at V and 4 bases at J, leaving 5 bases unmatched. Profiling relied on immunoSEQ multiplex PCR, and the TCRdb table lists in-frame clones only, not all of them. The table shows 100,000 or so clones, with about 89% occurring only once. The clonotype comes from an adult in good health. The genes are TRBV5-1 and TRBJ2-1; 11 positions match TRBD2. The material sequenced was peripheral blood, taken on day 0 of AZD1222 vaccination. CDR3 DNA sequence: TGCGCCAGCAGGTATACTAGCGGGAGTTACAATGAGCAGTTCTTC. Translation gives CASRYTSGSYNEQFF.